This TCR beta chain was obtained from a study of cytomegalovirus exposure and HLA in healthy donors. Overall study: Out of about 179 million T cells, an earlier analysis found roughly 110 million unique TCR beta sequences in total.

In the PCR, 60 Vbeta and 13 Jbeta primers were used. Clones were read by immunoSEQ multiplex PCR, and TCRdb kept only the in-frame ones, dropping some. The profile covers about 120,000 clones, with around 77% appearing a single time and around 5.5% taken by the ten largest. As concerns this clone: Its antigen is not known.

Germline lookup yields CDR1 MGHRA and CDR2 YSYEKL. J gave up 5 bases and V 0 bases, and 6 bases lay outside the gene matches. The CDR3 extends over 15 amino acids. Study-level results: In a later analysis, several top co-occurrence clusters appeared linked to parvovirus B19, influenza, CMV and Epstein-Barr virus.

The origin of this receptor is a man aged 18-30 years in good health and CMV-seropositive. Sequencing was carried out using PBMCs. The rearrangement joins TRBV4-1 to TRBJ2-7, with 8 bases lining up with TRBD2. CDR3 in amino acids: CASSQELAGGDEQYF. Here the CDR3 DNA reads TGCGCCAGCAGCCAAGAGCTCGCGGGAGGCGACGAGCAGTACTTC.